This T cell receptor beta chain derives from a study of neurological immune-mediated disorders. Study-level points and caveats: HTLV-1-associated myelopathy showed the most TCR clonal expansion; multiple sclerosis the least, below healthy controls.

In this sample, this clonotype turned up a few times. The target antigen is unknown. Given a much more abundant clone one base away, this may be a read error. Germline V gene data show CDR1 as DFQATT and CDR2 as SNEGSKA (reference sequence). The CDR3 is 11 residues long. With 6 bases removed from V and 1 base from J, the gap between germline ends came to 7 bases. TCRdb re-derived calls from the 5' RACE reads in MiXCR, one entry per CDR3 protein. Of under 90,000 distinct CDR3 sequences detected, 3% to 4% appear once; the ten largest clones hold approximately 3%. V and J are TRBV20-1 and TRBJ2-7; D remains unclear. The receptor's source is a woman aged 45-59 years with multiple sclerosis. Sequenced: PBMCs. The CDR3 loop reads CSAGQSYEQYF. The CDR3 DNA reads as TGCAGTGCCGGGCAATCCTACGAGCAGTACTTC.